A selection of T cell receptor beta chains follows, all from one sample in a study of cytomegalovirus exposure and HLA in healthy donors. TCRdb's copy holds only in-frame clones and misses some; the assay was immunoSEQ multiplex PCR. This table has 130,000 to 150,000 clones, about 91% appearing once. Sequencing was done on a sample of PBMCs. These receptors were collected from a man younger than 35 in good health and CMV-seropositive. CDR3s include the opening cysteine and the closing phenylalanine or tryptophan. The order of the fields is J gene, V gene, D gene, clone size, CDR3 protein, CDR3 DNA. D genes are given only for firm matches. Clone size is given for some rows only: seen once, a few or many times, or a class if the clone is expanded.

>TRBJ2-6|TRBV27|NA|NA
CASSLSGANVLTF
TGTGCCAGCAGTTTAAGCGGGGCCAACGTCCTGACTTTC
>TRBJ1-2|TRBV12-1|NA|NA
CASSTRTGELMAYTF
TGTGCCAGCAGCACTCGGACAGGGGAGTTGATGGCCTACACCTTC
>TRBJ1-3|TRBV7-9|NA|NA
CASSLASVSGNTIYF
TGTGCCAGTAGTCTCGCCTCTGTCTCTGGAAACACCATATATTTT
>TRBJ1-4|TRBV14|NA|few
CASSQDWGAVREKLFF
TGTGCCAGCAGCCAAGATTGGGGAGCAGTAAGGGAAAAACTGTTTTTT
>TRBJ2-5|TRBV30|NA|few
CALDRGRRETQYF
TGTGCCCTGGATCGAGGGCGTCGGGAGACCCAGTACTTC
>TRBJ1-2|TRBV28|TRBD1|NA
CASSTSGQGIRSYTF
TGTGCCAGCAGTACCTCCGGACAGGGGATTCGCAGCTACACCTTC
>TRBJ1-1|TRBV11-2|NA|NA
CASSIADRNTEAFF
TGTGCCAGCAGCATAGCCGACAGGAACACTGAAGCTTTCTTT
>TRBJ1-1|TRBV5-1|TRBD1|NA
CASKMGTEILNTEAFF
TGCGCCAGCAAAATGGGGACAGAAATTTTGAACACTGAAGCTTTCTTT
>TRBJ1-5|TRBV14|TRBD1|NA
CASSQGGTGVYSNQPQHF
TGTGCCAGCAGCCAGGGGGGGACAGGAGTTTATAGCAATCAGCCCCAGCATTTT
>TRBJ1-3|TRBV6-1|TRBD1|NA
CASSEAGGQGNGNTIYF
TGTGCCAGCAGTGAAGCGGGGGGACAGGGTAACGGAAACACCATATATTTT
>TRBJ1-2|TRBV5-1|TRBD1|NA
CASSLGTGVNYGYTF
TGCGCCAGCAGCTTGGGGACAGGGGTCAACTATGGCTACACCTTC
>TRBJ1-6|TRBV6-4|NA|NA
CASSEEEGYNSPLHF
TGTGCCAGCAGTGAGGAGGAGGGTTACAATTCACCCCTCCACTTT
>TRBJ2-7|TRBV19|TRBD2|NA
CASSTLAASSYEQYF
TGTGCCAGTAGTACTCTAGCGGCCTCCTCCTACGAGCAGTACTTC
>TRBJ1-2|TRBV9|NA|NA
CASSVEAIGGGYTF
TGTGCCAGCAGCGTAGAGGCCATCGGCGGGGGCTACACCTTC
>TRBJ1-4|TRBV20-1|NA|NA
CSAREREKLFF
TGCAGTGCGAGGGAGCGGGAAAAACTGTTTTTT
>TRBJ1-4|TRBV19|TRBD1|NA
CASRTRDRGEKLFF
TGTGCCAGTAGGACCCGGGACAGGGGTGAAAAACTGTTTTTT
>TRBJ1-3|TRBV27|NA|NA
CASSPGWATAGNTIYF
TGTGCCAGCAGCCCTGGGTGGGCGACGGCTGGAAACACCATATATTTT
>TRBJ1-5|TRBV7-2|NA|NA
CASRPGGVGGNQPQHF
TGTGCCAGCAGGCCTGGAGGGGTAGGTGGCAATCAGCCCCAGCATTTT
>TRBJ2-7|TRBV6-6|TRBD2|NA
CASSYSASGTYEQYF
TGTGCCAGCAGTTACAGTGCTAGCGGTACCTACGAGCAGTACTTC
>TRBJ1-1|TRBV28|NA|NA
CASSSPSQGNTEAFF
TGTGCCAGCAGTTCACCATCACAGGGAAACACTGAAGCTTTCTTT
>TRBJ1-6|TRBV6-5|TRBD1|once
CASSYWTGANSPLHF
TGTGCCAGCAGTTACTGGACAGGGGCAAATTCACCCCTCCACTTT
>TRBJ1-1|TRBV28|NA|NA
CASWTSGTEAFF
TGTGCCAGCTGGACATCGGGCACTGAAGCTTTCTTT
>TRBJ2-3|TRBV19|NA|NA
CASSPGLDADTQYF
TGTGCCAGTAGTCCAGGGTTGGATGCAGATACGCAGTATTTT
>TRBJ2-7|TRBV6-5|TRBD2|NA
CASRLRGGFIYEQYF
TGTGCCAGCAGACTCCGGGGGGGCTTTATTTACGAGCAGTACTTC
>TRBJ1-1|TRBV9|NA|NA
CASSVALQDPNTEAFF
TGTGCCAGCAGCGTAGCCTTACAGGACCCGAACACTGAAGCTTTCTTT
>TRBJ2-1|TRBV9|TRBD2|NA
CASSVAGGTNEQFF
TGTGCCAGCAGCGTAGCGGGGGGTACTAATGAGCAGTTCTTC
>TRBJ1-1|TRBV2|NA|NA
CASKRTLMNTEAFF
TGTGCCAGCAAGAGGACACTAATGAACACTGAAGCTTTCTTT
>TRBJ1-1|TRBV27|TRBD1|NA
CASSYQGDTEAFF
TGTGCCAGCAGTTACCAGGGGGACACTGAAGCTTTCTTT
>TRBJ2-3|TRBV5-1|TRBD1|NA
CASSRAEYPGQGLGTDTQYF
TGCGCCAGCAGCAGGGCCGAATATCCGGGACAGGGTCTCGGGACAGATACGCAGTATTTT
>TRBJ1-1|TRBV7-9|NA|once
CASSLEAVNTEAFF
TGTGCCAGCAGCTTAGAAGCTGTGAACACTGAAGCTTTCTTT
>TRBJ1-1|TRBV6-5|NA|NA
CASSPREGTEAFF
TGTGCCAGCAGCCCCAGGGAGGGCACTGAAGCTTTCTTT
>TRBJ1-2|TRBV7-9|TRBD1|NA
CASSLAGGASNGYTF
TGTGCCAGCAGCCTGGCAGGGGGCGCTTCGAATGGCTACACCTTC
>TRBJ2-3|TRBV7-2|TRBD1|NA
CASSSPRDRVEDTQYF
TGTGCCAGCAGCTCTCCCCGGGACAGGGTGGAAGATACGCAGTATTTT
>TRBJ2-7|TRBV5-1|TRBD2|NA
CASSPRTSGRAYEQYF
TGCGCCAGCAGCCCTCGGACTAGCGGGAGGGCCTACGAGCAGTACTTC
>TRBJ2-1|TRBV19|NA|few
CASSSGGRYNEQFF
TGTGCCAGTAGCTCTGGAGGGCGTTACAATGAGCAGTTCTTC
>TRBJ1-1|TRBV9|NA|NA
CASSVQQGRGTEAFF
TGTGCCAGCAGCGTACAACAGGGTAGGGGCACTGAAGCTTTCTTT
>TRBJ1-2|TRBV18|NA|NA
CASSPSSSGFYGYTF
TGTGCCAGCTCACCATCATCATCAGGCTTCTATGGCTACACCTTC
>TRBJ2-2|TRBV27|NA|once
CASSPAGIPTGELFF
TGTGCCAGCAGTCCTGCCGGGATTCCCACCGGGGAGCTGTTTTTT
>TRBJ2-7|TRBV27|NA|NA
CASSRAGFTYEQYF
TGTGCCAGCAGCCGGGCGGGATTTACCTACGAGCAGTACTTC